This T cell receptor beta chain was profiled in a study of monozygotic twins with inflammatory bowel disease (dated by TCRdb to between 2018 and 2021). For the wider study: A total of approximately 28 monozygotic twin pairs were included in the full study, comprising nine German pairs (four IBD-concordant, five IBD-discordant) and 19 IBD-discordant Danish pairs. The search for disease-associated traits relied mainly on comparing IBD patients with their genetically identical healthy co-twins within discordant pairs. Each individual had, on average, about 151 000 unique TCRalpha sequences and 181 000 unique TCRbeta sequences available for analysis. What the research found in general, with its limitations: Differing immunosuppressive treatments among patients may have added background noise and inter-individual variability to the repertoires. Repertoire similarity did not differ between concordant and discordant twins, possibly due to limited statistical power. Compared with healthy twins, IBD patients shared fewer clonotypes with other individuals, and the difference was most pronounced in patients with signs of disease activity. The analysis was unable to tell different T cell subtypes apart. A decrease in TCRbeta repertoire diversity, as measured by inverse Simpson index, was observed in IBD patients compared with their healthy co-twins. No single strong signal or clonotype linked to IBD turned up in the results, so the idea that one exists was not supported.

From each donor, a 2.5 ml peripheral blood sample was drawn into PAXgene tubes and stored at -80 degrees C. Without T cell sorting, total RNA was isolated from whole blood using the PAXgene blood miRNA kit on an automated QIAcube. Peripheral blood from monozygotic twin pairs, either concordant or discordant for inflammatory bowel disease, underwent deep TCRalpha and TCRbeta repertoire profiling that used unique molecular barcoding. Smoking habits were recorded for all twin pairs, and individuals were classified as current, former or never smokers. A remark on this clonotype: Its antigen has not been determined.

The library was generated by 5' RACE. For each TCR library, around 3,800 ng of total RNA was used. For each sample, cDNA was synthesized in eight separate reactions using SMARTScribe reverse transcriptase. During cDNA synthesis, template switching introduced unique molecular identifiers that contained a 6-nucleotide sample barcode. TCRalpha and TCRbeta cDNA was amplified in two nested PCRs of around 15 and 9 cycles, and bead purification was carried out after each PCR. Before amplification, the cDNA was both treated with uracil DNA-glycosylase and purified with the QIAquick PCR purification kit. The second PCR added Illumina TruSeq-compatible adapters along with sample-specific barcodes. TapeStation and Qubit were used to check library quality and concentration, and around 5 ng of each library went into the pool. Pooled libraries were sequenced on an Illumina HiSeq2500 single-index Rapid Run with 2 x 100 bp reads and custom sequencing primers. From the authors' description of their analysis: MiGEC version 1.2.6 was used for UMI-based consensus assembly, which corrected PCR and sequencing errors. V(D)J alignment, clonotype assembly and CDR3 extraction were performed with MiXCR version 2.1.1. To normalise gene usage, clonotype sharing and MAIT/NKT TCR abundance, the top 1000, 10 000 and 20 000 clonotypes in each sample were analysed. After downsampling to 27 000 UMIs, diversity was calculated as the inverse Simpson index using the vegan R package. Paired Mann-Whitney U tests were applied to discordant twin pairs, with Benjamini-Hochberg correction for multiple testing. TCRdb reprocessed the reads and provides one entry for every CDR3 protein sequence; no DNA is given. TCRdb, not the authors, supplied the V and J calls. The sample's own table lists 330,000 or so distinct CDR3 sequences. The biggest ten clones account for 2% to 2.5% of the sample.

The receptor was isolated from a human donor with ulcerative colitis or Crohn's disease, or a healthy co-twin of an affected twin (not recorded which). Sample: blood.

The CDR3: CASSLAAGIGTEAFF. The V gene is TRBV5-1 and the J gene is TRBJ1-1; the TCRdb call, TRBD1, lacks DNA for checking. As encoded in the germline V gene, CDR1 is SGHRS while CDR2 is YFSETQ. The CDR3 spans 15 residues, from the cysteine through the phenylalanine. DNA was not recorded.